The 7 T cell receptor beta chains below were found in one sample sequenced in a study of vaccination effects on CD4 cells after COVID-19 (dated by TCRdb to 2021 to 2024). The library was obtained by the immunoSEQ multiplex PCR assay. TCRdb mirrors the immuneACCESS table, restricted to in-frame sequences. Some clones are absent from its copies; in checked studies, under half trace to an unresolved V gene, and the reason for the others is unknown. The table for this sample lists 45,000 to 60,000 clones; more than 75% of them were counted only once. Of the sample, around 11% falls within the top ten clones. After around 10 days of culture, CD4+ T cells were isolated with the EasySep CD4+ T cell isolation kit. Their antigen targets remain unknown. The material sequenced was CD4+ T cells from PBMCs cultured without peptide, taken before COVID-19 vaccination. The receptors derive from a human donor who had a prior SARS-CoV-2 infection.

This sequence joins TRBV28 and TRBJ2-5; no clear D. The length of the CDR3 is 13 residues. Between the trimmed V and J ends, which lost 2 bases and 4 bases, there was a span of 8 bases. The germline V gene has CDR1 MDHEN and CDR2 SYDVKM. This chain's CDR3 is CASSLRAPETQYF. For the CDR3, the DNA is TGTGCCAGCAGTTTAAGGGCCCCAGAGACCCAGTACTTC.

This clone was observed a single time. This chain's CDR3 is CASRNIGGHGYTF. The CDR3 nucleotides read TGTGCCAGTAGGAATATAGGGGGGCATGGCTACACCTTC. This chain connects TRBV19 to TRBJ1-2, with D perhaps TRBD1 (6 bases). Per germline, CDR1 LNHDA and CDR2 SQIVND (reference sequence). The CDR3 spans 13 residues. Trimming removed 6 bases from V and 6 bases from J, with 14 bases in between.

The chain combines TRBV9 with TRBJ2-7; 7 nucleotides match TRBD1. After removal of 0 bases from V and 4 bases from J, the junction contained 10 bases not matched to a gene. CDR3 length: 16 amino acids. In germline, CDR1 is SGDLS, CDR2 YYNGEE. This CDR3 is CASSVEPTGAVYEQYF. DNA of the CDR3: TGTGCCAGCAGCGTAGAACCCACAGGGGCAGTATACGAGCAGTACTTC.

V usage is TRBV5-1 and J usage is TRBJ2-5; D remains ambiguous. V gave up 4 bases and J gave up 2 bases, with 18 bases separating them. The CDR3 consists of 16 residues. The germline CDR1 and CDR2 sequences are SGHRS and YFSETQ. This CDR3 is CASSQRVGSAQETQYF. The DNA of the CDR3 is TGCGCCAGCAGCCAAAGGGTTGGCAGTGCACAAGAGACCCAGTACTTC.

This clone was counted between two and nine times. This rearrangement joins TRBV6-5 to TRBJ1-1; no definite D call. V was cut by 6 bases and J by 1 base, with 15 bases left in between. This CDR3 is 15 amino acids long. Germline CDR1 is MNHEY and CDR2 is SVGAGI. The CDR3 region has the DNA TGTGCCAGCAGACCCGCGGGAACCAGGAACACTGAAGCTTTCTTT. Protein: CASRPAGTRNTEAFF.

The chain is built from TRBV5-1 and TRBJ2-1, with unresolved D. Trimming shortened V by 4 bases and J by 10 bases, and 15 bases separated the two germline ends. This CDR3 spans 13 amino acids. Germline V gene data show CDR1 as SGHRS and CDR2 as YFSETQ. In DNA, the CDR3 is TGCGCCAGCAGCCCCCTAGGTCTTTCGGAGCAGTTCTTC. This sequence encodes CASSPLGLSEQFF.

The V call is TRBV5-1, the J call TRBJ1-3; D unclear. Trimming shortened V by 1 base and J by 0 bases, and 11 bases separated the two germline ends. The CDR3 runs to 16 residues. Germline V lookup: CDR1 SGHRS, CDR2 YFSETQ. The CDR3 here is CASSLFSGSSGNTIYF. CDR3 in DNA: TGCGCCAGCAGCTTGTTCTCCGGGAGCTCTGGAAACACCATATATTTT.